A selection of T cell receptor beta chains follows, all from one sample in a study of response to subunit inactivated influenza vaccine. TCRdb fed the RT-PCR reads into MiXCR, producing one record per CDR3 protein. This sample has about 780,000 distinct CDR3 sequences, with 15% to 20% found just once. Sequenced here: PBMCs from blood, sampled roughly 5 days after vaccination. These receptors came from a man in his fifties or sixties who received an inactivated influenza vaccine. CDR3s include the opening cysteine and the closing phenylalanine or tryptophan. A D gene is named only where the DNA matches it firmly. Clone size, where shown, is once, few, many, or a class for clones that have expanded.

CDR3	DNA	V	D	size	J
CSAPPGTSSSEQYF	TGCAGTGCTCCCCCCGGGACTAGCTCGTCCGAGCAGTACTTC	TRBV20-1	TRBD2	few	TRBJ2-7
CRGAVKRYEQYF	TGCAGGGGGGCTGTTAAGCGCTACGAGCAGTACTTC	TRBV20-1	.	.	TRBJ2-7
CSARSATGGIYEQYF	TGCAGTGCTAGATCGGCGACAGGGGGAATCTACGAGCAGTACTTC	TRBV20-1	TRBD1	few	TRBJ2-7
CASSLVGQRNSYEQYF	TGTGCCAGCAGCTTAGTTGGACAGCGAAACTCCTACGAGCAGTACTTC	TRBV7-2	.	.	TRBJ2-7
CASSEINEQFF	TGCGCCAGCAGCGAGATCAATGAGCAGTTCTTC	TRBV5-1	.	few	TRBJ2-1
CSASQYPTEAFF	TGCAGTGCTAGTCAATACCCGACTGAAGCTTTCTTT	TRBV20-1	.	few	TRBJ1-1
CASSLGSGRTQYF	TGTGCCAGCAGCTTAGGTTCGGGTAGGACCCAGTACTTC	TRBV11-2	.	few	TRBJ2-5
CASSSTDLSYNEQFF	TGTGCCAGCAGCTCGACAGACCTCTCCTACAATGAGCAGTTCTTC	TRBV13	.	few	TRBJ2-1
CSAIELGDEQYF	TGCAGTGCTATCGAACTTGGTGACGAGCAGTACTTC	TRBV20-1	.	few	TRBJ2-7
CASSQASGETNEQFF	TGTGCCAGCAGTCAGGCTAGCGGGGAGACGAATGAGCAGTTCTTC	TRBV6-1	TRBD2	.	TRBJ2-1
CSARDQGTGSTEKLFF	TGCAGTGCTAGAGATCAAGGGACAGGGAGTACGGAAAAACTGTTTTTT	TRBV20-1	TRBD1	.	TRBJ1-4
CSAPGNRGYTF	TGCAGTGCCCCGGGCAATCGAGGCTACACCTTC	TRBV20-1	.	few	TRBJ1-2
CASSARHTQYF	TGTGCCAGCAGCGCCCGGCATACGCAGTATTTT	TRBV7-2	.	.	TRBJ2-3
CASSSVPGQGSPSYEQYF	TGTGCCAGCAGTTCTGTCCCGGGACAGGGGTCGCCATCTTACGAGCAGTACTTC	TRBV2	TRBD1	few	TRBJ2-7
CASSSPGLAGISYEQYF	TGTGCCAGCAGCTCGCCGGGGCTAGCGGGGATCTCCTACGAGCAGTACTTC	TRBV11-2	TRBD2	.	TRBJ2-7
CASSLKTGVIAGYTF	TGTGCCAGCAGTTTAAAGACAGGGGTAATCGCTGGCTACACCTTC	TRBV28	TRBD1	.	TRBJ1-2
CASSQGDTIPDTQYF	TGTGCCAGCAGCCAGGGGGACACGATCCCAGATACGCAGTATTTT	TRBV4-2	.	few	TRBJ2-3
CAISPGTSGNEQFF	TGTGCCATCAGCCCCGGGACTAGCGGGAATGAGCAGTTCTTC	TRBV10-3	TRBD2	many	TRBJ2-1
CASTHGQRTDTQYF	TGCGCCAGCACCCACGGACAGAGAACAGATACGCAGTATTTT	TRBV5-1	.	.	TRBJ2-3
CASSRTSGGLTDTQYF	TGCGCCAGCAGTCGGACTAGCGGGGGACTCACAGATACGCAGTATTTT	TRBV10-1	TRBD2	once	TRBJ2-3
CASSLPYEAIYEQYF	TGTGCCAGCAGCTTACCCTACGAGGCTATCTACGAGCAGTACTTC	TRBV7-3	.	.	TRBJ2-7
CASSQDLSVTGELFF	TGTGCCAGCAGCCAAGATTTATCAGTTACCGGGGAGCTGTTTTTT	TRBV3-1	.	.	TRBJ2-2
CASSYAKTGFNEQYF	TGTGCCAGCAGTTACGCAAAGACAGGGTTTAACGAGCAGTACTTC	TRBV6-2/TRBV6-3	TRBD1	.	TRBJ2-7
CASSLEGGTNTGELFF	TGTGCCAGCAGCTTAGAAGGGGGGACGAACACCGGGGAGCTGTTTTTT	TRBV7-8	.	.	TRBJ2-2
CASSLEGTGEEAFF	TGCGCCAGCAGCTTGGAGGGGACAGGGGAGGAAGCTTTCTTT	TRBV5-1	TRBD1	.	TRBJ1-1
CAWNKGRTDRPGGYTF	TGTGCCTGGAATAAAGGTCGGACAGACAGGCCCGGTGGCTACACCTTC	TRBV30	.	.	TRBJ1-2
CASSKGGQSGNTIYF	TGTGCCAGCAGCAAAGGAGGGCAATCTGGAAACACCATATATTTT	TRBV7-2	.	many	TRBJ1-3
CASSLKSGQGTYGYTF	TGTGCCAGCAGCTTAAAATCGGGACAGGGTACCTATGGCTACACCTTC	TRBV7-9	TRBD1	.	TRBJ1-2
CAISEGLAGGPYEQYF	TGTGCCATCAGTGAAGGACTAGCGGGAGGGCCCTACGAGCAGTACTTC	TRBV10-3	TRBD2	few	TRBJ2-7
CASTPPGAGYGYTF	TGTGCCAGCACCCCCCCAGGGGCAGGCTATGGCTACACCTTC	TRBV5-6	.	.	TRBJ1-2
CASSDKGQHSGNTIYF	TGTGCCAGCAGCGATAAGGGACAGCACTCTGGAAACACCATATATTTT	TRBV9	TRBD1	.	TRBJ1-3
CATSPSGAEQYF	TGTGCCACCTCGCCTAGCGGCGCCGAGCAGTACTTC	TRBV25-1	TRBD2	many	TRBJ2-7
CASSPPHSSSYEQYF	TGTGCCAGCAGTCCACCCCATTCTAGCTCCTACGAGCAGTACTTC	TRBV6-1	.	.	TRBJ2-7
CAISDLREKYEQYF	TGTGCCATCAGTGATTTGCGGGAGAAGTACGAGCAGTACTTC	TRBV10-3	TRBD2	many	TRBJ2-7
CSARAAGATYEQYF	TGCAGTGCTAGAGCGGCGGGAGCAACCTACGAGCAGTACTTC	TRBV20-1	TRBD2	few	TRBJ2-7
CASRTRNGEELFF	TGTGCCAGCAGAACGCGAAACGGAGAGGAGCTGTTTTTT	TRBV12-3/TRBV12-4	.	.	TRBJ2-2
CASRGDPGGTGELFF	TGTGCCAGCAGGGGAGACCCAGGAGGTACCGGGGAGCTGTTTTTT	TRBV5-6	.	few	TRBJ2-2
CASSLVFQGGAETQYF	TGTGCCAGCAGCTTAGTATTTCAGGGAGGAGCAGAGACCCAGTACTTC	TRBV11-2	.	few	TRBJ2-5
CASSHARQARGEQFF	TGTGCCAGCAGCCACGCGAGACAGGCGAGGGGTGAGCAGTTCTTC	TRBV4-2	.	.	TRBJ2-1
CASSLEPQGAREQYF	TGCGCCAGCAGCTTGGAACCTCAGGGGGCTAGGGAGCAGTACTTC	TRBV5-1	TRBD1	.	TRBJ2-7
CAISEGGLATNNEQFF	TGTGCCATCAGTGAGGGGGGACTAGCGACCAACAATGAGCAGTTCTTC	TRBV10-3	TRBD2	.	TRBJ2-1
CSARGSGGATF	TGCAGTGCTAGGGGAAGCGGGGGGGCCACCTTC	TRBV20-1	.	many	TRBJ1-2
CASRLAGISNEQFF	TGTGCCAGCAGGCTAGCGGGTATTAGCAATGAGCAGTTCTTC	TRBV6-1	TRBD2	.	TRBJ2-1
CSATRLQETQYF	TGCAGTGCTACAAGGCTTCAAGAGACCCAGTACTTC	TRBV20-1	.	.	TRBJ2-5
CSAYGQRQRDTQYF	TGCAGTGCTTATGGACAGCGGCAGAGAGATACGCAGTATTTT	TRBV20-1	.	.	TRBJ2-3
CSAREVILRNNEQFF	TGCAGTGCTAGAGAGGTTATTCTACGAAACAATGAGCAGTTCTTC	TRBV20-1	.	few	TRBJ2-1
CSARDSGKETQYF	TGCAGTGCTAGAGATTCCGGGAAAGAGACCCAGTACTTC	TRBV20-1	.	few	TRBJ2-5
CASSYTGSMNTEAFF	TGTGCCAGCAGTTACACGGGAAGTATGAACACTGAAGCTTTCTTT	TRBV6-5	.	.	TRBJ1-1
CASTPFTFSGANVLTF	TGTGCCAGCACCCCCTTTACGTTCTCTGGGGCCAACGTCCTGACTTTC	TRBV5-6	.	.	TRBJ2-6
CSIPGQAYEQYF	TGCAGTATTCCGGGACAGGCCTACGAGCAGTACTTC	TRBV20-1	TRBD1	few	TRBJ2-7
CASSMGQGDYEQYF	TGTGCCAGCAGCATGGGACAGGGAGATTACGAGCAGTACTTC	TRBV4-2	TRBD1	few	TRBJ2-7
CASSQVNRNEQFF	TGTGCCAGCAGCCAGGTTAACCGAAATGAGCAGTTCTTC	TRBV14	.	many	TRBJ2-1